The 27 T cell receptor beta chains below all came from one sample that was sequenced in a study of cytomegalovirus exposure and HLA in healthy donors. Both 60 Vbeta primers and 13 Jbeta primers went into the PCR. Produced via immunoSEQ multiplex PCR; TCRdb's table is partial and in-frame only. The sample carries 85,000 to 100,000 clones, around 76% recorded once. The specimen sequenced was PBMCs. The receptors derive from a man in his forties in good health and CMV-seropositive.

This rearrangement joins TRBV19 to TRBJ2-7; 9 bases are shared with TRBD1. The germline V gene encodes CDR1 LNHDA and CDR2 SQIVND (reference sequence). The V segment lost 4 bases and the J segment 2 bases; nucleotides outside the gene matches: 3. This CDR3 is built from 14 residues. The DNA for the CDR3 is TGTGCCAGTAGTACGGGACAGGGAACCTACGAGCAGTACTTC. This codes for CASSTGQGTYEQYF.

To note about this clone: A read error may account for a junction end that differs from germline. DNA of the CDR3: TGTTCCAGCAGTTATACGGCAGGGTGGGGTAGCACAGATACGCAGTATTTT. It codes for CSSSYTAGWGSTDTQYF. The rearrangement links TRBV7-9 to TRBJ2-3, with D possibly TRBD1 on 5 matching bases. This CDR3 has 17 residues. Per the germline V gene, CDR1 is SEHNR and CDR2 is FQNEAQ (reference sequence).

This sequence joins TRBV21-1 and TRBJ2-7; the DNA was not used to check the table's D call, TRBD2. TRBV21-1 is assigned pseudogene status. This CDR3 has 12 residues. As DNA, the CDR3 is TGTGCCAGCAGACCCCACGGGGGAAAGCAGTACTTC. Amino acids: CASRPHGGKQYF.

In its sample, this clone was seen once. The chain combines TRBV6-5 with TRBJ2-2, with 8 bases matching TRBD1. CDR1 is MNHEY, CDR2 SVGAGI, per germline. V lost 4 bases and J lost 6; bases outside the gene matches: 4. CDR3 length equals 14 residues. In DNA, the CDR3 is TGTGCCAGCAGTTTTCAGGGGGCGCCCGGGGAGCTGTTTTTT. Protein: CASSFQGAPGELFF.

The CDR3: CASSLGYLAYDNEQFF. As DNA, the CDR3 is TGTGCCAGCAGCTTAGGCTACCTAGCGTACGACAATGAGCAGTTCTTC. The J gene is TRBJ2-1, the V gene TRBV7-6; the D gene is possibly TRBD2 (6 bases). Germline values: CDR1 SGHVS, CDR2 FNYEAQ. Trimming cost V 1 base and J 5 bases, with 15 bases left between them. The CDR3 has 16 residues.

V and J are TRBV27 and TRBJ2-7; a possible D gene is TRBD1 (6 bases). The CDR3 consists of 13 residues. The germline V and J ends were trimmed by 9 bases and 2 bases, with 14 bases remaining between them. Germline CDR1 reads MNHEY; CDR2 reads SMNVEV (reference sequence). CDR3 nucleotide sequence: TGTGCCAGTAAACAGGGTGGCGCCTACGAGCAGTACTTC. This encodes CASKQGGAYEQYF.

This clone was observed a few times. The chain couples TRBV19 to TRBJ1-1; D is uncertain. V lost 4 bases and J lost 0, with 6 bases in between. The germline CDR1 and CDR2 sequences are LNHDA and SQIVND (reference sequence). The CDR3 spans 13 residues. The CDR3 reads CASSTQLNTEAFF. The DNA for the CDR3 is TGTGCCAGTAGTACACAGCTGAACACTGAAGCTTTCTTT.

J is TRBJ1-1 and V is TRBV27, with 8 bases lining up with TRBD1. CDR1 is MNHEY and CDR2 is SMNVEV in the germline V gene (reference sequence). The V segment lost 5 bases and the J segment 8 bases; nucleotides outside the gene matches: 10. The CDR3 spans 14 residues. CDR3 nucleotide sequence: TGTGCCAGCAGTAACTCAGGGGGCGTCCTCGAAGCTTTCTTT. This codes for CASSNSGGVLEAFF.

The chain links TRBV7-9 to TRBJ1-5, with D perhaps TRBD1 (6 bases). V lost 5 bases and J lost 2, with 19 bases in between. This CDR3 spans 17 amino acids. Germline CDR1 is SEHNR and CDR2 is FQNEAQ (reference sequence). As DNA, the CDR3 is TGTGCCAGCAGCCTTAGCGTAGGCAGGGGCCGCAATCAGCCCCAGCATTTT. Protein product: CASSLSVGRGRNQPQHF.

This clone turned up a few times. J is TRBJ2-7 and V is TRBV6-5; 7 bases align to TRBD1. The CDR3 has 14 amino acids. Germline trimming cut 8 bases from V and 2 bases from J; bases unmatched to any gene: 9. Germline assignment: CDR1 MNHEY and CDR2 SVGAGI. The CDR3 nucleotides are TGTGCCAGCCGGCAGGGGGTAGGGCCCTACGAGCAGTACTTC. Residues: CASRQGVGPYEQYF.

This chain joins TRBV6-5 and TRBJ1-3; D possibly corresponds to TRBD1 (5 bases). The CDR3 has 14 residues. Germline loops: CDR1 MNHEY, CDR2 SVGAGI. The V gene lost 7 bases and the J gene lost 2 bases, with 12 bases spanning the gap. CDR3 bases: TGTGCCAGCAAGATGGGGCAGGCTGGAAACACCATATATTTT. It yields the protein CASKMGQAGNTIYF.

This clone was counted once. This sequence joins TRBV5-4 and TRBJ2-3; TRBD2 agrees at 8 bases. The CDR3 spans 18 residues. Germline-derived CDR1 and CDR2 are SGHNT and YYREEE (reference sequence). V was pared by 1 base and J by 6 bases, with 16 bases of the junction left unmatched. This CDR3 is CASSLWEGGSGGRDTQYF. In DNA form, the CDR3 reads TGTGCCAGCAGCTTGTGGGAGGGAGGCAGCGGGGGCCGGGATACGCAGTATTTT.

This clone was observed once. This chain connects TRBV10-3 to TRBJ2-7; D may be TRBD2 (6 bases). This CDR3 is 19 amino acids long. The germline V and J ends were trimmed by 0 bases and 0 bases, with 21 bases remaining between them. Germline V gene data show CDR1 as ENHRY and CDR2 as SYGVKD. For the CDR3, the DNA is TGTGCCATCAGTGAGTCACGGCCGACCACTTCTAGCGACTCCTACGAGCAGTACTTC. This encodes CAISESRPTTSSDSYEQYF.

The chain carries TRBV30 and TRBJ2-7, with 7 bases matching TRBD2. The length of the CDR3 is 14 residues. Losses at the gene ends were 3 bases for V and 3 bases for J; bases not matched to a gene: 8. Germline assignment: CDR1 GTSNPN and CDR2 SVGIG (reference sequence). The CDR3 region has the DNA TGTGCCTGGAGCTATTCGGGACTATTCTACGAGCAGTACTTC. It is translated as CAWSYSGLFYEQYF. Full variable domain (rest looked up from reference TRBV30 and TRBJ2-7): SQTIHQWPATLVQPVGSPLSLECTVEGTSNPNLYWYRQAAGRGLQLLFYSVGIGQISSEVPQNLSASRPQDRQFILSSKKLLLSDSGFYLCAWSYSGLFYEQYFGPGTRLTVT.

In this sample, this clone turned up once. V usage is TRBV5-1 and J usage is TRBJ1-4; D gene ambiguous. Trimming removed 1 base at V and 8 bases at J, with 12 bases between. The length of the CDR3 is 14 residues. Germline V CDR1 and CDR2: SGHRS, YFSETQ. CDR3 amino acids: CASSLTEPGEKLFF. CDR3 in DNA: TGCGCCAGCAGCTTGACCGAACCGGGGGAAAAACTGTTTTTT.

Details on this clone: Other DNA sequences in this sample translate to the same CDR3. V gene TRBV7-3 combines with J gene TRBJ2-3, with 11 bases matching TRBD2. The CDR3 extends over 15 amino acids. Germline V gene lookup returns CDR1 SGHTA and CDR2 FQGTGA. V shed 2 bases and J 3 bases; nucleotides not matched to a gene: 1. This CDR3 is CASSLLAGGTDTQYF. CDR3 DNA: TGTGCCAGCAGCTTACTAGCGGGGGGAACAGATACGCAGTATTTT.

The CDR3 sequence is CASSPRQGQYEQYF. The CDR3 DNA sequence: TGTGCCAGCTCTCCCAGACAGGGTCAGTACGAGCAGTACTTC. J is TRBJ2-7 and V is TRBV2; 7 bases fit TRBD1. This CDR3 spans 14 amino acids. Germline loops: CDR1 SNHLY, CDR2 FYNNEI. The ends lost 8 bases at V and 4 bases at J; junction bases unmatched: 11.

This sequence joins TRBV5-1 and TRBJ2-5, with 7 bases fitting TRBD2. With the DNA end fitting TRBJ2-7 better, the J assignment may be wrong. Germline V gene sequence: CDR1 SGHRS, CDR2 YFSETQ. The CDR3 consists of 16 residues. CDR3 loop: CASSLRPSGVKDEQYF. The DNA of the CDR3 is TGCGCCAGCAGCTTGAGGCCTAGCGGCGTAAAGGACGAGCAGTACTTC.

The chain combines TRBV9 with TRBJ2-2; 8 nucleotides match TRBD2. The CDR3 is 17 residues long. Trimming cost V 4 bases and J 2 bases; bases outside gene matches: 10. Germline V gene data show CDR1 as SGDLS and CDR2 as YYNGEE. The CDR3 here is CASSIPRGDVNTGELFF. CDR3 nucleotide sequence: TGTGCCAGCAGCATCCCGCGGGGGGACGTCAACACCGGGGAGCTGTTTTTT.

About this clone itself: The junction does not match germline at one end; this may be a read error. This chain uses TRBV6-6 with TRBJ2-7; D is undetermined. Germline V gives CDR1 MNHNY, CDR2 SVGAGI (reference sequence). This CDR3 is 11 amino acids long. Here the CDR3 reads CASRYSYEQYF. The CDR3 DNA reads TGTGCCAGCAGGTACTCCTACGAGCAGTACTTC.

The chain has TRBV28 and TRBJ1-2; 10 nucleotides match TRBD1. The germline V gene encodes CDR1 MDHEN and CDR2 SYDVKM. The ends lost 2 bases at V and 4 bases at J; junction bases unmatched: 1. The CDR3 length is 14 residues. DNA of the CDR3: TGTGCCAGCAGTTTAGGGGACAGGGGCTATGGCTACACCTTC. Residues: CASSLGDRGYGYTF.

The rearrangement uses TRBV13 and TRBJ2-3, with a possible D match to TRBD2 (5 bases). Trimming removed 4 bases at V and 0 bases at J, with 11 bases between. Germline V gene sequence: CDR1 PRHDT, CDR2 FYEKMQ (reference sequence). The CDR3 extends over 15 amino acids. The CDR3 loop is CASSSAWTSTDTQYF. The CDR3 bases are TGTGCCAGCAGCTCCGCTTGGACTAGCACAGATACGCAGTATTTT.

The chain has TRBV7-2 and TRBJ2-1; TRBD1 is a possible D gene (5 bases). The CDR3 loop spans 15 amino acids. V was clipped by 3 bases and J by 8 bases, with 17 bases between them. CDR1 and CDR2 (germline): SGHTA, FQGNSA. CDR3: CASSFQLAIGDEQFF. The CDR3, as DNA: TGTGCCAGCAGCTTCCAATTAGCTATAGGGGATGAGCAGTTCTTC.

J is TRBJ2-7 and V is TRBV4-3; TRBD2 aligns across 8 bases. The CDR3 length is 14 residues. Germline loops: CDR1 LGHNA, CDR2 YSLEER. Trimming removed 0 bases from V and 6 bases from J; junction bases left unmatched: 4. DNA of the CDR3: TGCGCCAGCAGCCAAGATCGGGAGGGGCGCGAGCAGTACTTC. Translated, it gives CASSQDREGREQYF.

The chain joins TRBV7-9 to TRBJ1-1; D might be TRBD1 (6 bases). This CDR3 region has 15 residues. Per germline, CDR1 SEHNR and CDR2 FQNEAQ (reference sequence). Between the trimmed V and J ends, which lost 6 bases and 3 bases, there was a span of 17 bases. The CDR3 sequence: CASRKPIQGYTEAFF. For the CDR3, the DNA is TGTGCCAGCAGGAAGCCCATACAGGGTTACACTGAAGCTTTCTTT.

The chain is built from TRBV5-4 and TRBJ2-2; TRBD2 might be the D (6 bases). CDR1 SGHNT and CDR2 YYREEE come from the germline V gene (reference sequence). The CDR3 extends over 16 amino acids. The V end lost 5 bases, the J end lost 3 bases, and 17 bases lay between the germline ends. CDR3 amino acids: CASSSGDRAYTGELFF. CDR3 in DNA: TGTGCCAGCAGTTCGGGGGACCGCGCTTACACCGGGGAGCTGTTTTTT.

The chain is built from TRBV7-2 and TRBJ2-3; unclear D gene. V gave up 2 bases and J gave up 2 bases, with 11 bases separating them. The CDR3 is 15 residues long. CDR1 and CDR2 from the germline V gene are SGHTA and FQGNSA. The CDR3 nucleotides read TGTGCCAGCAGCTTAAGACCTGACAACACAGATACGCAGTATTTT. Translated: CASSLRPDNTDTQYF.